This T cell receptor (beta chain) comes out of a study of blood T cells in healthy people across ages. Primers used in a second PCR of about 6 to 11 cycles were a sample-barcoded 5' primer and a J-beta primer mix. The yield of each sample was at least 3 million CDR3-containing paired-end reads. Via MiXCR, TCRdb re-called the 5' RACE reads, giving one row per CDR3 protein. The data contain 1.5 million to 2 million distinct CDR3 sequences, roughly 27% of them singletons. Trimming cost V 4 bases and J 7 bases, with 8 bases left between them. Germline CDR1 and CDR2: SGHTA and FQGNSA. The CDR3 length is 12 residues. Donors ranged from about 6 to 95 years old and were healthy Caucasians in Russia. Peripheral blood samples of around 9.5 milliliters were drawn from each donor.

The TCR sequence derives from a woman younger than 45 in good health. Sequencing input: blood. V and J are TRBV7-2 and TRBJ2-1; D is perhaps TRBD2 (5 bases). The CDR3 bases are TGTGCCAGCAGCTCTAGCTTGAATGAGCAGTTCTTC. Amino acids: CASSSSLNEQFF. Full variable domain (outside the CDR3, taken from reference TRBV7-2 and TRBJ2-1): GAGVSQSPSNKVTEKGKDVELRCDPISGHTALYWYRQSLGQGLEFLIYFQGNSAPDKSGLPSDRFSAERTGGSVSTLTIQRTQQEDSAVYLCASSSSLNEQFFGPGTRLTVL.